The 28 T cell receptor beta chains listed next were all sequenced from one sample in a study of radiotherapy plus CTLA-4 blockade in lung cancer. Data came from immunoSEQ multiplex PCR; TCRdb stores just in-frame clones and leaves some out. Among approximately 65,000 clones listed, approximately 80% were seen once. The sample was peripheral blood, taken from a patient treated with radiotherapy plus ipilimumab. The receptors originated from a human donor with non-small cell lung cancer who had a complete response to radiotherapy plus ipilimumab.

V is TRBV27 and J is TRBJ1-3; possibly TRBD1 for D (5 bases). Germline loops: CDR1 MNHEY, CDR2 SMNVEV (reference sequence). V lost 5 bases and J 3 bases, leaving 23 bases between the germline ends. The CDR3 covers 18 residues. CDR3 coding DNA: TGTGCCAGCAGTGATCGGGACGAACGCCGGGGTGGTGGAAACACCATATATTTT. It translates to CASSDRDERRGGGNTIYF.

The chain has TRBV6-6 and TRBJ2-3; D is unresolved. This CDR3 is 12 amino acids long. Trimming took 5 bases from V and 6 from J, leaving 9 bases between them. CDR1 and CDR2 (germline): MNHNY, SVGAGI (reference sequence). The CDR3: CASSKVSDTQYF. The CDR3 DNA is TGTGCCAGCAGTAAGGTATCGGATACGCAGTATTTT.

V and J are TRBV7-8 and TRBJ2-1; D remains unclear. Looked up from germline, CDR1 is SGHVS and CDR2 is FQNEAQ. Trimming left V 0 bases short and J 7 bases short, with 19 bases between. The CDR3 contains 17 residues. In DNA, the CDR3 is TGTGCCAGCAGCTTAGCGAGAATAAGACCAGTAGGGAATGAGCAGTTCTTC. Its protein product is CASSLARIRPVGNEQFF.

This clone was observed once. The gene calls are TRBV7-8 and TRBJ2-7; D might be TRBD1 (5 bases). Trimming took off 4 bases at V and 6 bases at J, with 13 bases between the two ends. In germline, CDR1 is SGHVS, CDR2 FQNEAQ. CDR3 length: 13 residues. This CDR3 reads CASSWGGLSEQYV. As DNA, the CDR3 is TGTGCCAGCAGCTGGGGCGGATTGTCCGAGCAGTACGTC.

J is TRBJ1-2 and V is TRBV28, with no clear D. Trimming pared 3 bases from V and 4 bases from J, leaving 12 bases between. This CDR3 region has 14 residues. Germline CDR1 reads MDHEN; CDR2 reads SYDVKM. For the CDR3, the DNA is TGTGCCAGCAGTTTTGGGCTGATGGTCTATGGCTACACCTTC. Protein sequence: CASSFGLMVYGYTF.

The chain links TRBV6-5 to TRBJ1-4; possible D gene TRBD1, 6 bases. V was trimmed by 2 bases and J by 4 bases, leaving 11 bases between them. The CDR3 has 15 residues. Germline lookup yields CDR1 MNHEY and CDR2 SVGAGI. DNA of the CDR3: TGTGCCAGCAGTTACACCGGGACAAATAATGAAAAACTGTTTTTT. This translates into CASSYTGTNNEKLFF.

V usage is TRBV5-8 and J usage is TRBJ2-1; no clear D. The CDR3 has 17 residues. Trimming pared 0 bases from V and 0 bases from J, leaving 13 bases between. Germline CDR1 is SGHTS and CDR2 is YDEGEE. CDR3 residues: CASSLELRVISYNEQFF. In DNA form, the CDR3 reads TGTGCCAGCAGCTTGGAACTACGCGTCATCTCCTACAATGAGCAGTTCTTC.

This clone appeared a few times. The chain combines TRBV10-3 with TRBJ1-2, with 10 bases aligning to TRBD1. The CDR3 is made up of 16 amino acids. Germline-derived CDR1 and CDR2 are ENHRY and SYGVKD. The trim removed 7 bases at V and 4 bases at J, leaving 12 bases unmatched. Here the CDR3 DNA reads TGTGCCATCACTCCGGGACAGGGGTTGGTCGGCTATGGCTACACCTTC. Residues: CAITPGQGLVGYGYTF.

The rearrangement links TRBV11-3 to TRBJ1-2; D unresolved. The germline V gene has CDR1 SGHNT and CDR2 YENEEA. The ends were cut back, 5 bases at V and 5 bases at J, with 9 bases in the middle. CDR3 length equals 12 residues. The CDR3 protein is CASSNREYGYTF. Written as DNA, the CDR3 is TGTGCCAGCAGCAACCGGGAGTATGGCTACACCTTC.

This clone has more than one count but fewer than ten. The CDR3 coding sequence is TGTGCCACCAGCGTCCTTCTAGCGGGGACGTGGCAGTTCTTC. As protein: CATSVLLAGTWQFF. This chain uses TRBV15 with TRBJ2-1, with TRBD2 identical over 9 bases. This CDR3 has 14 amino acids. CDR1 is LNHNV, CDR2 YYDKDF, per germline (reference sequence). J gave up 12 bases and V 5 bases, and 11 bases lay outside the gene matches.

The gene calls are TRBV6-5 and TRBJ2-1, with D unresolved. V gave up 6 bases and J gave up 9 bases, with 15 bases separating them. CDR3 length: 13 residues. Germline V lookup: CDR1 MNHEY, CDR2 SVGAGI. The CDR3: CASRSWRSGEQFF. The CDR3 nucleotides are TGTGCCAGCAGGTCCTGGCGGAGTGGTGAGCAGTTCTTC.

The chain carries TRBV2 and TRBJ1-3; D not certain. This CDR3 contains 12 residues. Between the trimmed V and J ends, which lost 6 bases and 7 bases, there was a span of 10 bases. CDR1 is SNHLY and CDR2 is FYNNEI in the germline V gene. CDR3 nucleotide sequence: TGTGCCAGCAGCCCGGTCGGGAACACCATATATTTT. The encoded protein is CASSPVGNTIYF.

Note on this clone: Relative to the germline gene, one junction end is altered; a read error may explain this. The chain is built from TRBV7-7 and TRBJ2-3; a weak D match, TRBD2 (6 bases). Germline V lookup: CDR1 SSHAT, CDR2 FNYEAQ (reference sequence). The length of the CDR3 is 15 residues. Written as DNA, the CDR3 is TGTGCTAGCAGCTTAGCTGCGGGATCGGCAGATACGCAGTATTTT. This gives the protein CASSLAAGSADTQYF.

This clone appeared once. V usage is TRBV6-6 and J usage is TRBJ2-5, with TRBD1 matching over 7 bases. The V and J ends lost 0 bases and 1 base, in that order; junction bases with no gene match: 5. The CDR3 loop spans 16 amino acids. Germline V gene lookup returns CDR1 MNHNY and CDR2 SVGAGI (reference sequence). The CDR3: CASSYSRQGPQETQYF. Written as DNA, the CDR3 is TGTGCCAGCAGTTACTCTAGACAGGGCCCCCAAGAGACCCAGTACTTC.

The V gene is TRBV7-2, the J gene TRBJ1-5; tentative D call: TRBD1 (6 bases). The V end was cut by 8 bases, the J end by 4 bases, with 12 bases between. Germline V CDR1 and CDR2: SGHTA, FQGNSA. The CDR3 loop spans 13 amino acids. This CDR3 reads CASGLGTNQPQHF. The CDR3 bases are TGTGCCAGCGGCCTGGGGACAAATCAGCCCCAGCATTTT.

This clone came up a few times. The chain uses TRBV7-9 and TRBJ2-1; D is uncertain. Trimming shortened V by 1 base and J by 5 bases, and 12 bases separated the two germline ends. Germline values: CDR1 SEHNR, CDR2 FQNEAQ (reference sequence). The CDR3 loop spans 15 amino acids. The CDR3 DNA sequence: TGTGCCAGCAGCTTAGGGCAGGCCCCCGACAATGAGCAGTTCTTC. Translating it yields CASSLGQAPDNEQFF.

The genes are TRBV28 and TRBJ1-3; 9 nucleotides agree with TRBD1. Germline V gives CDR1 MDHEN, CDR2 SYDVKM. V shed 5 bases, J shed 3 bases, and the junction held 5 bases outside the gene matches. CDR3 length equals 15 residues. The CDR3 nucleotides read TGTGCCAGCAGTCAACAGGGGGCTCGTGGAAACACCATATATTTT. Translation: CASSQQGARGNTIYF.

The chain recombines TRBV10-1 with TRBJ2-5, with TRBD2 matching 10 bases. The CDR3 is 16 residues long. The V gene's germline CDR1 is WNHNN and CDR2 SYGVQD (reference sequence). V lost 3 bases and J lost 5; bases outside the gene matches: 9. The CDR3 sequence: CASSDRQRGGLETQYF. The CDR3, as DNA: TGCGCCAGCAGTGATCGCCAGCGGGGGGGCCTTGAGACCCAGTACTTC.

This clone was seen a few times. The rearrangement uses TRBV15 and TRBJ2-1, with 8 nucleotides matching TRBD2. Trimming removed 5 bases from V and 4 bases from J; junction bases left unmatched: 13. Germline CDR1 and CDR2: LNHNV and YYDKDF (reference sequence). CDR3 size: 17 residues. DNA for the CDR3: TGTGCCACCAGCCCCCCCGGGCAGCGGGAGAGATACAATGAGCAGTTCTTC. Residues: CATSPPGQRERYNEQFF.

The chain is built from TRBV6-5 and TRBJ2-7; D may be TRBD2 (6 bases). V lost 7 bases to trimming and J lost 3 bases, with 7 bases between them. The CDR3 length is 11 residues. Per germline, CDR1 MNHEY and CDR2 SVGAGI. The CDR3 bases are TGTGCCAGCAAGACTAGCTACGAGCAGTACGTC. Encoded protein: CASKTSYEQYV.

CDR3 bases: TGTGCCAGCAGCTTAGGCAGGGAGGGAGAGACCCAGTACTTC. Translated: CASSLGREGETQYF. The chain is built from TRBV7-2 and TRBJ2-5; TRBD2 matches 7 bases. Germline CDR1 is SGHTA and CDR2 is FQGNSA. This CDR3 has 14 residues. V lost 1 base and J lost 4; bases outside the gene matches: 3.

This clone turned up a few times. The rearrangement joins TRBV19 to TRBJ1-2; no firm D call. With 9 bases removed from V and 0 bases from J, the gap between germline ends came to 14 bases. Germline V gives CDR1 LNHDA, CDR2 SQIVND (reference sequence). This CDR3 comprises 14 residues. CDR3 residues: CASAGGLANYGYTF. In nucleotides, the CDR3 is TGTGCCAGCGCCGGAGGCCTCGCTAACTATGGCTACACCTTC.

The chain combines TRBV6-6 with TRBJ2-7; 9 nucleotides agree with TRBD2. Germline V gene lookup returns CDR1 MNHNY and CDR2 SVGAGI (reference sequence). The length of the CDR3 is 14 residues. Trimming cost V 6 bases and J 7 bases; bases outside gene matches: 10. CDR3 sequence reads: CASRNGAGGEEQYV. The CDR3 nucleotides are TGTGCCAGCAGAAACGGAGCGGGGGGCGAAGAGCAGTACGTC.

The V and J genes are TRBV12-1 and TRBJ2-5; TRBD2 was called by the table and not checked on the DNA. TRBV12-1 is a pseudogene locus. The CDR3 contains 13 residues. The DNA for the CDR3 is TGTGCCAGCAGAGTAGGGACTAGCAAGACCCAGTACTTC. Its translation: CASRVGTSKTQYF.

In this sample, this clone turned up a few times. This chain uses TRBV6-5 with TRBJ2-2; 7 bases agree with TRBD2. From germline, CDR1 is MNHEY and CDR2 SVGAGI. CDR3 size: 15 residues. V dropped 4 bases and J dropped 3; count of bases not matched to a gene: 5. The CDR3 DNA is TGTGCCAGCAGTTCAGCGGGAATCGACACCGGGGAGCTGTTTTTT. It translates to CASSSAGIDTGELFF.

This clone was seen only a few times. This sequence joins TRBV27 and TRBJ2-7; D not resolved. The germline V gene encodes CDR1 MNHEY and CDR2 SMNVEV (reference sequence). Trimming cost V 5 bases and J 3 bases, with 17 bases left between them. The CDR3 is made up of 15 amino acids. DNA of the CDR3: TGTGCCAGCAGTCCCTCCCTAGACGGAAGCTACGAGCAGTACTTC. Translation gives CASSPSLDGSYEQYF.

This clone was counted only a few times. J is TRBJ2-7 and V is TRBV27, with no clear D. The CDR3 consists of 13 residues. With 4 bases removed from V and 3 bases from J, the gap between germline ends came to 10 bases. Germline assignment: CDR1 MNHEY and CDR2 SMNVEV (reference sequence). DNA for the CDR3: TGTGCCAGCAGTTCCCAAGAGCTCTACGAGCAGTACTTC. Amino acid sequence: CASSSQELYEQYF.

The chain combines TRBV19 with TRBJ2-2; D tentatively reads TRBD1 or TRBD2 (5 bases each). The germline V gene has CDR1 LNHDA and CDR2 SQIVND (reference sequence). V gave up 3 bases and J gave up 3 bases, with 17 bases separating them. The CDR3 extends over 17 amino acids. CDR3 nucleotide sequence: TGTGCCAGTAGTATGAAAAGCTGGGGACGATACACCGGGGAGCTGTTTTTT. Translated, it gives CASSMKSWGRYTGELFF. Full variable domain (missing parts from reference TRBV19 and TRBJ2-2): DGGITQSPKYLFRKEGQNVTLSCEQNLNHDAMYWYRQDPGQGLRLIYYSQIVNDFQKGDIAEGYSVSREKKESFPLTVTSAQKNPTAFYLCASSMKSWGRYTGELFFGEGSRLTVL.